This T cell receptor (beta chain) appears in the sequencing data of a study of technical replicates of blood from several donors. The repertoire was sequenced with immunoSEQ multiplex PCR; TCRdb's copy has only in-frame clones and lacks some. The repertoire holds tens of thousands of clones, just under 95% seen once, with around 0.3% in the top ten. Material: T cells isolated from PBMCs. This clonotype was sampled from a human donor in good health.

CDR3 bases: TGTGCCAGCACCTCGCAGGGGTTGGGCACAGATACGCAGTATTTT. This sequence encodes CASTSQGLGTDTQYF. The chain has TRBV27 and TRBJ2-3, with a weak D call TRBD1 (6 bases). The V end lost 7 bases, the J end lost 1 base, and 15 bases lay between the germline ends. CDR3 size: 15 residues. Germline CDR1 and CDR2: MNHEY and SMNVEV (reference sequence).